The 10 T cell receptor beta chains reported below all come from one sample, sequenced in a study of shared clonotypes between healthy human individuals. The protocol was immunoSEQ multiplex PCR, while the TCRdb copy is restricted to in-frame clones and leaves out a portion. The sample includes about 700,000 clones, roughly 70% seen only once; the top ten take 1.5% to 2%. The sample comprised memory CD4+ T cells sorted from blood. The subset was: CD45RA-negative fraction. All receptors derive from a young woman in good health.

This clone was observed a few times. This rearrangement joins TRBV5-8 to TRBJ2-7; D is unresolved. V lost 1 base and J lost 4, with 3 bases in between. Germline V gene lookup returns CDR1 SGHTS and CDR2 YDEGEE. CDR3 size: 11 residues. DNA of the CDR3: TGTGCCAGCAGCTTGCCATACGAGCAGTACTTC. This translates into CASSLPYEQYF. Supplemented by reference TRBV5-8 and TRBJ2-7, the full variable domain reads EAGVTQSPTHLIKTRGQQATLRCSPISGHTSVYWYQQALGLGLQFLLWYDEGEERNRGNFPPRFSGRQFPNYSSELNVNALELEDSALYLCASSLPYEQYFGPGTRLTVT.

V and J are TRBV28 and TRBJ2-5; D may be TRBD1 (6 bases). The CDR3 is 14 residues long. The germline V gene has CDR1 MDHEN and CDR2 SYDVKM. V shed 7 bases and J shed 0 bases, with 12 bases lying between them. This chain's CDR3 is CASIPGTNQETQYF. The CDR3 bases are TGTGCCAGCATCCCTGGGACAAACCAAGAGACCCAGTACTTC. The full variable domain, in which reference TRBV28 and TRBJ2-5 provide the parts outside the CDR3, is DVKVTQSSRYLVKRTGEKVFLECVQDMDHENMFWYRQDPGLGLRLIYFSYDVKMKEKGDIPEGYSVSREKKERFSLILESASTNQTSMYLCASIPGTNQETQYFGPGTRLLVL.

The genes are TRBV15 and TRBJ2-2; no firm D call. The CDR3 length is 14 residues. Trimming shortened V by 5 bases and J by 2 bases, and 9 bases separated the two germline ends. Germline assignment: CDR1 LNHNV and CDR2 YYDKDF (reference sequence). In DNA, the CDR3 is TGTGCCACCAGCTCTCACAGCAACACCGGGGAGCTGTTTTTT. This gives the protein CATSSHSNTGELFF.

V gene TRBV15 combines with J gene TRBJ2-7, with a weak D call TRBD1 (6 bases). V was shortened by 0 bases and J by 0 bases, with 9 bases between the two germline ends. Germline V gene data show CDR1 as LNHNV and CDR2 as YYDKDF (reference sequence). The CDR3 has 15 amino acids. CDR3 sequence reads: CATSRDGDTSYEQYF. The CDR3 DNA reads TGTGCCACCAGCAGAGATGGGGACACCTCCTACGAGCAGTACTTC.

On this clone itself: The same CDR3 can be traced to other DNA sequences in this sample. The gene calls are TRBV5-4 and TRBJ2-3; D gene uncertain. The CDR3 is made up of 15 amino acids. Trimming pared 0 bases from V and 1 base from J, leaving 9 bases between. Germline loops: CDR1 SGHNT, CDR2 YYREEE (reference sequence). The CDR3 is CASSLGWAGTDTQYF. The CDR3 DNA reads as TGTGCCAGCAGCTTGGGGTGGGCAGGCACAGATACGCAGTATTTT.

The rearrangement uses TRBV29-1 and TRBJ2-3; unclear D gene. V lost 0 bases and J lost 9, with 13 bases in between. Germline V CDR1 and CDR2: SQVTM, ANQGSEA. The CDR3 loop spans 13 amino acids. The CDR3 region has the DNA TGCAGCGTTGAAGAGGGAAACAGAGGAACGCAGTATTTT. Its protein product is CSVEEGNRGTQYF.

The table lists this clone with a count of one. The rearrangement joins TRBV10-3 to TRBJ1-1, with 8 bases fitting TRBD1. Germline V lookup: CDR1 ENHRY, CDR2 SYGVKD. The CDR3 is 13 residues long. J was trimmed by 4 bases and V by 6 bases; bases with no gene match: 4. The CDR3 spells CAIRSTGGTEAFF. CDR3 in DNA: TGTGCCATCAGGTCTACAGGGGGCACTGAAGCTTTCTTT.

J is TRBJ2-1 and V is TRBV28; no clear D gene. This CDR3 region has 14 residues. Germline V gene lookup returns CDR1 MDHEN and CDR2 SYDVKM. V lost 6 bases to trimming and J lost 5 bases, with 14 bases between them. DNA for the CDR3: TGTGCCAGCAGCTGGGGTCACGGAAACAATGAGCAGTTCTTC. Its translation is CASSWGHGNNEQFF.

This rearrangement joins TRBV11-2 to TRBJ2-7; D perhaps matches TRBD2 (5 bases). CDR3 length: 16 amino acids. The germline V and J ends were trimmed by 3 bases and 0 bases, with 15 bases remaining between them. Germline V lookup: CDR1 SGHAT, CDR2 FQNNGV. The CDR3 region is CASSLLRDPSSYEQYF. The CDR3 coding sequence is TGTGCCAGCAGCTTGCTTCGGGATCCGAGCTCCTACGAGCAGTACTTC. The full variable domain, rest sourced from reference TRBV11-2 and TRBJ2-7, is EAGVAQSPRYKIIEKRQSVAFWCNPISGHATLYWYQQILGQGPKLLIQFQNNGVVDDSQLPKDRFSAERLKGVDSTLKIQPAKLEDSAVYLCASSLLRDPSSYEQYFGPGTRLTVT.

V usage is TRBV6-6 and J usage is TRBJ1-1, with a possible D match to TRBD1 (5 bases). The CDR3 has 16 amino acids. The germline V gene encodes CDR1 MNHNY and CDR2 SVGAGI (reference sequence). V was clipped by 6 bases and J by 4 bases, with 21 bases between them. In DNA, the CDR3 is TGTGCCAGCAGACGGGGGGGTCAGGCAAGCGGCACTGAAGCTTTCTTT. It translates to CASRRGGQASGTEAFF.